A selection of T cell receptor beta chains follows, all from one sample in a study of blood T cells in healthy people across ages. TCRdb recomputed calls from the 5' RACE reads with MiXCR, one row per CDR3 protein. The sample holds under 950,000 distinct CDR3 sequences, about a fifth seen once. Material for sequencing was blood. These receptors were obtained from a man aged 65-85 years in good health. CDR3s include the opening cysteine and the closing phenylalanine or tryptophan. The D gene is left open where the match is weak. Size values are once, few and many counts, or a class for expanded clones, and some rows have none.

TRBD1	TRBV6-5	-	TRBJ1-1	TGTGCCAGCAGACCAGGGGGCGGGAACACTGAAGCTTTCTTT	CASRPGGGNTEAFF
-	TRBV5-8	-	TRBJ1-3	TGTGCCAGCAGCTTGGAGGTCTGGTTCGGGGGGCCCACTGGAAACACCATATATTTT	CASSLEVWFGGPTGNTIYF
-	TRBV20-1	few	TRBJ2-1	TGCAGTGCCGAAACGTGGGATGAGCAGTTCTTC	CSAETWDEQFF
-	TRBV5-1	many	TRBJ1-1	TGCGCCAGCAGCTTGTTGACAGGGAACACTGAAGCTTTCTTT	CASSLLTGNTEAFF
TRBD2	TRBV5-1	-	TRBJ2-1	TGCGCCAGCAGAGAGGGACTAGCGTCCTACAATGAGCAGTTCTTC	CASREGLASYNEQFF
-	TRBV15	-	TRBJ2-5	TGTGCCACCAGCAAAGGAGGGGCCCAACAAGAGACCCAGTACTTC	CATSKGGAQQETQYF
-	TRBV5-6	few	TRBJ2-5	TGTGCCAGCAGCTTGGCCTTGGGGGGGCCGGAGACCCAGTACTTC	CASSLALGGPETQYF
TRBD2	TRBV5-1	few	TRBJ2-3	TGCGCCAGCAGCTTGGAGCGGGGGCGCACAGATACGCAGTATTTT	CASSLERGRTDTQYF
-	TRBV5-1	-	TRBJ1-4	TGCGCCAGCAGCTTGGAGGGTGGTAATGAAAAACTGTTTTTT	CASSLEGGNEKLFF
TRBD2	TRBV3-1	-	TRBJ2-1	TGTGCCAGCAGCCAAGATATTAGTAGCGGGAGGGCGGGCAATGAGCAGTTCTTC	CASSQDISSGRAGNEQFF
TRBD2	TRBV11-3	-	TRBJ2-1	TGTGCCAGCAGCTTAGTAGCGGGACGGGCCAATGAGCAGTTCTTC	CASSLVAGRANEQFF
-	TRBV5-1	many	TRBJ2-3	TGCGCCAGCAGCTTGGGGGGGCGCACAGATACGCAGTATTTT	CASSLGGRTDTQYF
-	TRBV18	-	TRBJ2-3	TGTGCCAGCTCACCACTCGGGTTAGAAAGCACAGATACGCAGTATTTT	CASSPLGLESTDTQYF
-	TRBV21-1	few	TRBJ1-4	TGTGCCAGCAGTAACGAAAAACTGTTTTTT	CASSNEKLFF
-	TRBV24-1	few	TRBJ2-1	TGTGCCACCAGTGACTACAATGAGCAGCCCTTC	CATSDYNEQPF
-	TRBV4-3	-	TRBJ2-5	TGCGCCAGCAGCCAATATAGCGGACCTCAAGAGACCCAGTACTTC	CASSQYSGPQETQYF
TRBD1	TRBV9	-	TRBJ2-3	TGTGCCAGCAGCGTTTCTGGGACAGGGGCAGATACGCAGTATTTT	CASSVSGTGADTQYF
-	TRBV7-2	-	TRBJ2-3	TGTGCCAGCAGCTTATCGAGCGGGCTTGGAGATACGCGGTATTTT	CASSLSSGLGDTRYF
-	TRBV29-1	few	TRBJ2-1	TGCAGCGTTAGGTTTACCAATGAGCAGTTCTTC	CSVRFTNEQFF
TRBD2	TRBV12-3/TRBV12-4	-	TRBJ2-5	TGTGCCAGCAGTACCCTAGCGGGGGACCAAGAGACCCAGTACTTC	CASSTLAGDQETQYF
TRBD2	TRBV5-1	-	TRBJ2-2	TGCGCCAGCAGCCGAACTAGCGGGGGGGCCACCGGGGAGCTGTTTTTT	CASSRTSGGATGELFF
TRBD1	TRBV11-2	-	TRBJ1-1	TGTGCCAGCAGTTCGGACAGGGCGAACACTGAAGCTTTCTTT	CASSSDRANTEAFF
TRBD1	TRBV18	few	TRBJ1-1	TGTGCCAGCTCACCGAAACGACAGGGTAACACTGAAGCTTTCTTT	CASSPKRQGNTEAFF
-	TRBV5-1	once	TRBJ2-1	TGCGCCAGCAGCGTGGACAGAGCTAATGTTTTCAGTGAGCAGTTCTTC	CASSVDRANVFSEQFF
-	TRBV20-1	-	TRBJ1-2	TGCAGTGCTAGCGATCACGACAACTATGGCTACAACTTC	CSASDHDNYGYNF
-	TRBV5-1	-	TRBJ2-1	TGCGCCAGCAGCTTGGCTGGAGAGCTCTACAATGAGCAGTTCTTC	CASSLAGELYNEQFF
-	TRBV30	-	TRBJ1-1	TGTGCCTGGACGGACAGCTACACTGAAGCTTTCTTT	CAWTDSYTEAFF
-	TRBV5-1	-	TRBJ2-3	TGCGCCAGCAGCTTAAGGTTCGACTCCATGATGGATACGCAGTATTTT	CASSLRFDSMMDTQYF
TRBD1	TRBV29-1	few	TRBJ1-4	TGCAGCGCACAGGGGAGAGCGGGTGAAAAACTGTTTTTT	CSAQGRAGEKLFF
TRBD1	TRBV5-1	-	TRBJ2-3	TGCGCCAGCAGCCGACAGGGATCGAGCACAGGTACGCAGTATTTT	CASSRQGSSTGTQYF
-	TRBV5-1	few	TRBJ1-4	TGCGCCAGCAGCTTGTTTTCGGGGAGAGATGAAAAACTGTTTTTT	CASSLFSGRDEKLFF
TRBD2	TRBV9	-	TRBJ2-7	TGTGCCAGCAGCGCCGGACTAGCGCCATCCTACGAGCAGTACTTC	CASSAGLAPSYEQYF
-	TRBV5-1	-	TRBJ2-3	TGCGCCAGCAGCAAGGGCAGGGGTGAAGATACGCAGTATTTT	CASSKGRGEDTQYF
-	TRBV7-2	-	TRBJ1-1	TGTGCCAGCAGCTTTACGACAGGCAGGTTTGAAGCTTTCTTT	CASSFTTGRFEAFF
-	TRBV4-2	-	TRBJ2-2	TGTGCCAGCAGCCAAGTCTGGGCCCGGGCTGGCGGGGAGCTGTTTTTT	CASSQVWARAGGELFF
-	TRBV7-2	-	TRBJ1-2	TGTGCCAGCAGCCCCGCGAGAAACTATGGCTACACCTTC	CASSPARNYGYTF
TRBD2	TRBV29-1	many	TRBJ2-3	TGCAGCGTTGAGATAGCGGGTGGGGGAGATACGCAGTATTTT	CSVEIAGGGDTQYF
TRBD2	TRBV12-3/TRBV12-4	few	TRBJ2-1	TGTGCCAGCAGCCGGACTGGCAGCCTAGCGGGAGTGGAGTTCTTC	CASSRTGSLAGVEFF
TRBD2	TRBV7-2	few	TRBJ2-1	TGTGCCAGCGCCCCCCGGGGGGGGAGATACAATGAGCAGTTCTTC	CASAPRGGRYNEQFF